These T cell receptor beta chains were read from a single sample in a study of blood T cell repertoires in COVID-19. Assay used: immunoSEQ multiplex PCR; TCRdb lists only in-frame clones, some missing. Of just under 60,000 clones listed, approximately 86% are singletons. What was sequenced was peripheral blood. All receptors come from a human donor with active COVID-19. The donor label of this sample is uncertain. Each CDR3 is given with its conserved first and last residue. The D gene is left open where the match is weak. The listing skips clone size in some rows; elsewhere it reads once, few, many or a size class.

- TRBJ2-3 TRBV27 once CASSLGIQGSTDTQYF TGTGCCAGCAGTTTGGGAATACAGGGAAGCACAGATACGCAGTATTTT
- TRBJ2-7 TRBV6-2/TRBV6-3 - CASSRRYGGSPYEQYF TGTGCCAGCAGCCGAAGGTACGGGGGATCCCCCTACGAGCAGTACTTC
TRBD2 TRBJ2-7 TRBV6-5 - CASSSVGSGREQYF TGTGCCAGCAGTTCCGTCGGTAGCGGGAGAGAGCAGTACTTC
TRBD2 TRBJ2-7 TRBV7-7 - CASSLEGLAGSSYEQYF TGTGCTAGCAGCTTAGAGGGACTAGCGGGTAGCTCCTACGAGCAGTACTTC
TRBD1 TRBJ2-7 TRBV7-9 - CASSFSGTGIEQYF TGTGCCAGCAGCTTCTCCGGGACAGGGATCGAGCAGTACTTC
- TRBJ1-6 TRBV5-4 - CASSTTTGPSPLHF TGTGCCAGCAGTACTACGACAGGACCTTCACCACTCCACTTT
- TRBJ1-2 TRBV9 many CASSPRSTNPRGYTF TGTGCCAGCAGCCCCCGTTCAACCAATCCGCGGGGCTACACCTTC
TRBD1 TRBJ2-2 TRBV6-5 - CASSYPTGGSGELFF TGTGCCAGCAGTTACCCTACAGGGGGGTCCGGGGAGCTGTTTTTT
- TRBJ2-1 TRBV7-2 - CASSLGRGSYNEQFF TGTGCCAGCAGCTTAGGGCGGGGCTCCTACAATGAGCAGTTCTTC
TRBD1 TRBJ2-7 TRBV5-1 - CASSFSGQGFGEQYF TGCGCCAGCAGCTTTTCGGGACAGGGGTTTGGTGAGCAGTACTTC
- TRBJ1-4 TRBV18 - CASSPAGVSGEKLFF TGTGCCAGCTCACCAGCGGGGGTATCGGGTGAAAAACTGTTTTTT
- TRBJ2-5 TRBV10-3 - CAISESAEETQYF TGTGCCATCAGTGAGTCAGCGGAAGAGACCCAGTACTTC
- TRBJ2-7 TRBV19 - CASSFRDNEQYF TGTGCCAGTAGTTTCCGGGACAATGAGCAGTACTTC
TRBD1 TRBJ1-2 TRBV4-1 - CASSQDPTGNSYGYTF TGCGCCAGCAGCCAAGATCCGACAGGGAATTCCTATGGCTACACCTTC
TRBD1 TRBJ2-7 TRBV28 once CASYRGPYEQYF TGTGCCAGCTACAGGGGGCCCTACGAGCAGTACTTC
- TRBJ1-5 TRBV28 - CASAPGNQPQHF TGTGCCAGTGCCCCAGGGAATCAGCCCCAGCATTTT
- TRBJ1-2 TRBV30 - CAIGHNNNYGYTF TGTGCCATCGGACACAATAATAACTATGGCTACACCTTC
TRBD2 TRBJ2-3 TRBV13 once CASSLGFSGRADTQYF TGTGCCAGCAGCTTAGGGTTCAGCGGGAGAGCCGATACGCAGTATTTT
TRBD2 TRBJ2-7 TRBV7-2 - CASSLRSGGSIYEQYF TGTGCCAGCAGCTTAAGGAGCGGGGGATCAATCTACGAGCAGTACTTC
- TRBJ2-1 TRBV6-6 - CASSYSSGQEGEQFF TGTGCCAGCAGTTACTCATCGGGCCAGGAGGGTGAGCAGTTCTTC
TRBD1 TRBJ2-7 TRBV30 - CAWRSPRTGGFEQYF TGTGCCTGGAGGTCCCCACGTACAGGGGGCTTCGAGCAGTACTTC
- TRBJ1-1 TRBV4-3 - CASSQDMPRPNTEAFF TGCGCCAGCAGCCAAGATATGCCCAGGCCGAACACTGAAGCTTTCTTT
- TRBJ2-1 TRBV5-6 - CASSLQDNEQFF TGTGCCAGCAGCCTCCAGGACAATGAGCAGTTCTTC
- TRBJ1-5 TRBV30 - CAWGILGVGQPQHF TGTGCCTGGGGGATTCTAGGGGTCGGTCAGCCCCAGCATTTT
- TRBJ1-6 TRBV28 - CASRVGGGYNSPLHF TGTGCCAGCAGAGTGGGGGGAGGGTATAATTCACCCCTCCACTTT
- TRBJ2-7 TRBV6-5 - CATSSWGQSSYEQYF TGTGCCACCTCATCCTGGGGGCAATCCTCCTACGAGCAGTACTTC
TRBD2 TRBJ2-1 TRBV5-1 - CASSRTSGSYNEQFF TGCGCCAGCAGCCGGACTAGCGGGTCCTACAATGAGCAGTTCTTC
- TRBJ1-1 TRBV11-2 - CASSAEYGINAFF TGTGCCAGCAGCGCTGAGTACGGGATAAATGCTTTCTTT
TRBD2 TRBJ2-1 TRBV27 - CASSIGYGRAWNEQFF TGTGCCAGCAGTATCGGTTACGGGAGGGCCTGGAATGAGCAGTTCTTC
- TRBJ1-2 TRBV5-6 - CASSLAGDPNYGYTF TGTGCCAGCAGCTTGGCGGGGGACCCTAACTATGGCTACACCTTC
- TRBJ2-1 TRBV3-1/TRBV3-2 - CASSQSLGPYNEQFF TGTGCCAGCAGCCAGTCGCTTGGCCCTTACAATGAGCAGTTCTTC
TRBD1 TRBJ1-1 TRBV5-4 - CASSLEGQGRTEAFF TGTGCCAGCAGCTTGGAGGGACAGGGGCGGACTGAAGCTTTCTTT
TRBD2 TRBJ2-7 TRBV2 - CASSPGLAGGLGEQYF TGTGCCAGCTCTCCGGGACTAGCGGGAGGTCTGGGGGAGCAGTACTTC
- TRBJ1-6 TRBV7-8 - CASKGDRGFGSPLHF TGTGCCAGCAAGGGGGACCGGGGTTTTGGGTCACCCCTCCACTTT
- TRBJ1-1 TRBV3-1/TRBV3-2 once CASSPFGGKNTEAFF TGTGCCAGCAGCCCGTTCGGGGGGAAGAACACTGAAGCTTTCTTT
TRBD1 TRBJ1-3 TRBV11-2 few CASSMGQGGDTIYF TGTGCCAGCAGCATGGGACAGGGAGGGGACACCATATATTTT
TRBD2 TRBJ2-7 TRBV27 - CASSSPSAGGFYEQYF TGTGCCAGCAGTTCCCCATCAGCGGGAGGTTTCTACGAGCAGTACTTC
TRBD2 TRBJ2-1 TRBV5-5 - CASSLGGDGRRNEQFF TGTGCCAGCAGCTTGGGAGGCGACGGGAGGAGGAATGAGCAGTTCTTC
TRBD1 TRBJ1-2 TRBV19 - CASSGATGPLYGYTF TGTGCCAGTAGTGGGGCGACAGGGCCACTCTATGGCTACACCTTC
- TRBJ2-7 TRBV5-6 - CASSFVSYEQYF TGTGCCAGCAGCTTCGTGTCCTACGAGCAGTACTTC